This T cell receptor (beta chain) comes out of a study of shared clonotypes between healthy human individuals. Study as a whole: Researchers assigned three CD4 naive, three CD4 memory, two CD8 naive and one CD8 memory plate to each donor.

J gave up 2 bases and V 4 bases, and 7 bases lay outside the gene matches. Germline CDR1 and CDR2: SGHRS and YFSETQ. CDR3 length equals 16 residues. The method was immunoSEQ multiplex PCR; TCRdb's version includes in-frame clones alone and lacks a portion of them. The sample has 2.5 million or so clones; around nine tenths are singletons. This receptor was obtained from a man aged 18 to 35 in good health. J is TRBJ2-3 and V is TRBV5-1, with 10 bases aligning to TRBD2. The sequenced material came from naive CD4+ T cells sorted from blood. The subset was: CD45RA+ positively selected. The CDR3 here is CASSPGTSVVTDTQYF. The DNA for the CDR3 is TGCGCCAGCAGCCCGGGGACTAGCGTAGTCACAGATACGCAGTATTTT.